This TCR beta chain was observed in a study of blood T cells in healthy people across ages. Sample-barcoded 5' priming and a J-beta primer mix drove a second PCR of about 6 to 12 cycles. Every sample produced at least 2.5 million CDR3-containing paired-end reads. One entry per CDR3 protein, called by TCRdb with MiXCR from the 5' RACE reads. The data contain about 900,000 distinct CDR3 sequences, 62% of them singletons. Trimming took 0 bases from V and 6 from J, leaving 12 bases between them. The CDR3 loop spans 16 amino acids. Germline V gene lookup returns CDR1 SEHNR and CDR2 FQNEAQ (reference sequence).

The sequence came from a man aged 30 to 45 in good health. Material: blood. The chain combines TRBV7-9 with TRBJ1-6, with a weak D call TRBD1 (6 bases). CDR3: CASSLALGRGNSPLHF. The DNA of the CDR3 is TGTGCCAGCAGCTTAGCTCTGGGCAGGGGTAATTCACCCCTCCACTTT. Full variable domain (rest looked up from reference TRBV7-9 and TRBJ1-6): DTGVSQNPRHKITKRGQNVTFRCDPISEHNRLYWYRQTLGQGPEFLTYFQNEAQLEKSRLLSDRFSAERPKGSFSTLEIQRTEQGDSAMYLCASSLALGRGNSPLHFGNGTRLTVT.